Given below is one T cell receptor beta chain in context. Antigen: not known. The CDR3 totals 15 residues. CDR1 and CDR2 (germline): MNHEY, SVGEGT. V lost 4 bases, J lost 0 bases, and 11 bases lay in between. Amplification targeted TCR beta CDR3 regions from RNA transcripts. A set of HTBI primers served as the primers for a first-round RT-PCR of the TCR CDR3. TCRdb processed the multiplex PCR reads anew with MiXCR; each CDR3 protein has one entry. The table has 500,000 to 800,000 distinct CDR3 sequences, approximately 15% seen once. For ophthalmopathy patients, the Clinical Activity Score was at least 3 and the NOSPECS grade at least 4; duration was under 3 months. The PBMCs were taken from 10 ml of fresh peripheral blood. The source of the sample is a study of T cells in Graves' hyperthyroidism and ophthalmopathy. Across the whole study: Peripheral blood collection took place at initial diagnosis, before any treatment.

Whole-study findings and limits: By a 13 V-J model, ophthalmopathy was set apart from stable hyperthyroidism.

Material for sequencing was blood. This receptor was identified in a woman between 50 and 59 years old with Graves' ophthalmopathy. This rearrangement joins TRBV6-2 or TRBV6-3 to TRBJ2-3, with D perhaps TRBD1 or TRBD2 (5 bases each). The CDR3 here is CASSSRGFSTDTQYF. The CDR3 DNA is TGTGCCAGCAGTTCGAGGGGATTTAGCACAGATACGCAGTATTTT.